Listed below are T cell receptor beta chains from one sample, sequenced in a study of T cell changes during pregnancy in multiple sclerosis. The assay was immunoSEQ multiplex PCR, and TCRdb's table has in-frame clones only and misses some. This table holds over 70,000 clones, about 93% found once. The sample was peripheral blood, taken in the first trimester of pregnancy. The receptor set was obtained from a female donor with multiple sclerosis, enrolled in a pregnancy study. The CDR3 runs from the conserved cysteine through the conserved F or W.

J	V	CDR3
TRBJ2-3	TRBV21-1	CASSSPTGARDTQYF
TRBJ1-1	TRBV5-1	CASSSGQPNTEAFF
TRBJ1-1	TRBV2	CASIPDRGQNTEAFF
TRBJ2-7	TRBV5-1	CASSLGGIVTYEQYF
TRBJ2-1	TRBV5-1	CASGSQGIEQFF
TRBJ2-7	TRBV27	CASSLSPGTAHYEQYF
TRBJ1-5	TRBV6-1	CASSEAQGGQPQHF
TRBJ2-2	TRBV15	CATSRHHTGDTGELFF
TRBJ1-6	TRBV5-1	CASSNNQLNNSPLHF
TRBJ2-5	TRBV6-5	CASSYSGQVRETQYF
TRBJ2-2	TRBV11-1	CASQREGRANTGELFF
TRBJ1-2	TRBV27	CASSSRAGGYTF
TRBJ2-3	TRBV15	CATSRDRRGAAYF
TRBJ2-2	TRBV11-3	CASSLVPGGAGGGTGELFF
TRBJ1-1	TRBV7-8	CASRQQGLNTEAFF
TRBJ2-5	TRBV7-6	CASSSWGDRGETQYF
TRBJ2-7	TRBV27	CASSLRRQGNSYEQYF
TRBJ1-3	TRBV9	CASSPGQGGNTIYF
TRBJ1-5	TRBV19	CASSIVQGRGNQPQHF
TRBJ1-6	TRBV27	CASSFGGGTGINSPLHF
TRBJ2-1	TRBV30	CAWSGGVALGHEQFF
TRBJ1-1	TRBV11-2	CASSLSSVNTEAFF
TRBJ1-5	TRBV27	CASSPLQSGGQPQHF
TRBJ2-7	TRBV6-1	CASSGRGLHFYEQYF
TRBJ2-7	TRBV9	CASSEDTLYEQYF
TRBJ2-1	TRBV19	CASSMDTYNEQFF
TRBJ1-2	TRBV5-1	CASSLAAGYGYTF
TRBJ2-7	TRBV4-2	CASSQEAGADEQYF
TRBJ1-1	TRBV2	CASSGTLNTEAFF
TRBJ2-3	TRBV1	CTSSQVRLAGQKYF
TRBJ1-3	TRBV5-6	CASSLVASGNTIYF
TRBJ1-5	TRBV19	CASNGQGATDQPQHF
TRBJ2-3	TRBV2	CASSDGGTDTQYF
TRBJ2-5	TRBV9	CASSVLGGGKETQYF
TRBJ2-3	TRBV9	CASSVDRVNTQYF
TRBJ1-6	TRBV19	CASSEGGQYNSPLHF
TRBJ2-3	TRBV5-1	CASSLTPGQLTDTQYF
TRBJ2-3	TRBV14	CASSFLADNTDTQYF
TRBJ2-1	TRBV11-3	CASSPGTRSYNEQFF
TRBJ1-1	TRBV6-5	CASSLQGMTEAFF
TRBJ1-3	TRBV9	CASSTQGSGNTIYF
TRBJ2-1	TRBV9	CASSARGGNYNEQFF
TRBJ2-3	TRBV6-6	CASSYPGRGADTQYF
TRBJ2-3	TRBV7-3	CASSSWGGPDTQYF
TRBJ2-7	TRBV5-4	CASSPNRDRGHQYF
TRBJ2-1	TRBV19	CASNYGGGRNEQFF
TRBJ1-1	TRBV5-1	CASGPGVDLATEAFF
TRBJ2-7	TRBV5-1	CASSPPGSYEQYF
TRBJ2-4	TRBV5-4	CASSVDRAPSKNIQYF
TRBJ2-2	TRBV19	CASRGSRGNTGELFF
TRBJ2-7	TRBV27	CASSLGGLIYEQYF